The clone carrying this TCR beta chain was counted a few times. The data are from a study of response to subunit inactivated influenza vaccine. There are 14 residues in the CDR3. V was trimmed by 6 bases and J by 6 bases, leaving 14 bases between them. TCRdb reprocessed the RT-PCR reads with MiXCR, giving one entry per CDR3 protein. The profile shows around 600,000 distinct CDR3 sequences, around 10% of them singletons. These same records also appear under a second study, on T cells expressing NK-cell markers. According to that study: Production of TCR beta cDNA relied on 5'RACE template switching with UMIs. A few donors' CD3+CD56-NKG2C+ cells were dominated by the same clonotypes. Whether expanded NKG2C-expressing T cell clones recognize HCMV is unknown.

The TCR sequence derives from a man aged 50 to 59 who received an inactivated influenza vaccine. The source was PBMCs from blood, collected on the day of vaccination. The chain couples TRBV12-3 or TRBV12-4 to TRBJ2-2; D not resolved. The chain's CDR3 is CASSQNSSPGELFF. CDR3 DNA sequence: TGTGCCAGCAGCCAAAACAGTTCACCCGGGGAGCTGTTTTTT.